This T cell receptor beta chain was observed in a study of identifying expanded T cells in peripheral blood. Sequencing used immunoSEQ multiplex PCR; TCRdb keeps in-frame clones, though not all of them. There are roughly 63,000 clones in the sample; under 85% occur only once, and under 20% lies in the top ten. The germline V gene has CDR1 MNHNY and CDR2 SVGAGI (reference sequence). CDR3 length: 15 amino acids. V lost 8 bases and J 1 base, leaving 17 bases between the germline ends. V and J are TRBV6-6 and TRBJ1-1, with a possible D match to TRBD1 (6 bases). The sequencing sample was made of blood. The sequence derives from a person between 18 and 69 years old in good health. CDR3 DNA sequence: TGTGCCAGCGCCCTTAGTGCACAGGGGAACACTGAAGCTTTCTTT. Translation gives CASALSAQGNTEAFF.